This T cell receptor beta chain was sequenced for a study of graft-versus-host responses after intestinal transplantation. Study as a whole: Multivisceral, liver-intestinal, or isolated intestinal transplants were received by the recipients.

The study, taken as a whole, reports: Analysis identified GvH clones in recipient marrow, with some appearing first in ileum or blood.

Method: immunoSEQ multiplex PCR; TCRdb's copy keeps in-frame clones and lacks some. Among more than 95,000 clones listed, approximately 94% were seen once. In this sample, this clone turned up once. What it recognizes is unknown. Material: unstimulated CD8+ T cells sorted from spleen or lymph node cells, obtained before intestinal transplant. The TCR sequence derives from a human donor who received an intestinal transplant.

The CDR3 is CASTYGGDYGYTF. The CDR3 nucleotides read TGTGCCAGCACTTATGGGGGCGACTATGGCTACACCTTC. J is TRBJ1-2 and V is TRBV6-5; D may be TRBD1 (6 bases). CDR3 length: 13 amino acids. Germline CDR1 MNHEY, CDR2 SVGAGI. V was shortened by 7 bases and J by 3 bases, with 12 bases between the two germline ends.